This TCR beta chain comes out of a study of OX40 agonist ivuxolimab in advanced cancers. Study context: Head and neck, renal cell, melanoma or hepatocellular carcinoma were the cancers that dose-escalation patients had. General study results and limits: Expanded clones were, on average, more numerous among CD8+ T cells than CD4+. In the expanded peripheral T cells, antigen specificity was never determined. Among patients with partial responses at 0.1-3.0 mg/kg, clonal expansion was among the lowest.

The V end lost 1 base, the J end lost 2 bases, and 13 bases lay between the germline ends. CDR3 length equals 16 residues. From germline, CDR1 is SGHDT and CDR2 YYEEEE. Using immunoSEQ multiplex PCR, the repertoire was profiled, and TCRdb retains in-frame clones only, with some absent. The sample comprises 65,000 to 80,000 clones, more than 85% of which are singletons, and around 2.3% rests with the top ten. This clone was observed a handful of times. The antigen is unknown. The source was CD4+ or CD8+ T cells sorted from blood, collected in a trial of the OX40 agonist ivuxolimab. This TCR came from an adult with an advanced solid tumor such as melanoma, head and neck, liver or kidney cancer. The chain is built from TRBV5-6 and TRBJ1-5; D is possibly TRBD1 (5 bases). CDR3 bases: TGTGCCAGCAGCTTGTATGGGGGAGGGGGCAATCAGCCCCAGCATTTT. This translates into CASSLYGGGGNQPQHF. Complete variable domain (other parts from reference TRBV5-6 and TRBJ1-5): DAGVTQSPTHLIKTRGQQVTLRCSPKSGHDTVSWYQQALGQGPQFIFQYYEEEERQRGNFPDRFSGHQFPNYSSELNVNALLLGDSALYLCASSLYGGGGNQPQHFGDGTRLSIL.